This T cell receptor (beta chain) was identified during a study of early T cells in non-severe SARS-CoV-2 infection (dated by TCRdb to the early 2020s). With regard to the full study: TCR sequencing used bulk RNA from unsorted whole blood, so alpha and beta chains could not be paired.

What the authors observed across the whole study: VDJdb matching was skewed toward anti-spike CD8 responses and likely underestimated virus-specific expansions by missing private and CD4 specificities.

Library prep was done by 5' RACE. This sample was sequenced with a NextSeq 500. Unique molecular identifiers were attached to individual cDNA molecules in the TCR library protocol so that sequencing error and PCR bias could be corrected. TCR alpha and beta chains were both sequenced, and the abundances of alpha and beta sequences in each sample were closely correlated with each other. The original pipeline was this. Decombinator V4 was used to perform V gene, J gene and CDR3 annotation of TCR sequences. Expanded TCRs were defined as changing significantly between any two time points under a Poisson model with p below 0.0001. TCR abundances were normalised to the total number of TCRs sequenced per sample and expressed as counts per million. VDJdb, accessed on 1 November 2021, was searched for TCRs annotated for CMV, EBV and SARS-CoV-2, and TCRs annotated for more than one antigen were excluded. Through fastp at Q25 and MiXCR, TCRdb rebuilt clones from the public reads, retaining in-frame beta chains. Rows with a matching CDR3 protein are joined into one entry that keeps the most common DNA and genes. TCRdb, rather than the study authors, made the V and J calls. The sample profile shows around 58,000 distinct CDR3 sequences; around 4.9% of them were found once. 4% to 5% of the sample is taken by the ten largest.

This clonotype has more than one count but fewer than ten. This receptor's antigen is unknown. Base-call qualities are not available, and no considerably larger clone is one nucleotide away. Set within a cohort of healthcare workers in London, UK, this nested case-control study involved weekly PCR testing of nasopharyngeal swabs along with blood sampling. Healthcare workers were recruited during the week of the UK lockdown, between 23 and 31 March 2020, and followed weekly for up to roughly 15 weeks. Specimen: whole blood. The sequence was collected from an adult who was a healthcare worker with PCR-confirmed SARS-CoV-2 infection or an uninfected control (not recorded which).

The CDR3 region: CASSGDYTDTQYF. The DNA sequence follows: TGCGCCAGCAGTGGGGACTACACAGATACGCAGTATTTT. The chain joins TRBV10-1 to TRBJ2-3; 7 bases in between match TRBD2. The V end gives up 4 bases and the J end 2 bases, leaving 0 bases in the junction not matched to a gene. From cysteine to phenylalanine, the CDR3 is 13 amino acids long. CDR3 DNA only is kept here, 39 bases in frame from base 1. CDR1 is given as WNHNN and CDR2 as SYGVQD, both from the germline V gene (reference sequence).